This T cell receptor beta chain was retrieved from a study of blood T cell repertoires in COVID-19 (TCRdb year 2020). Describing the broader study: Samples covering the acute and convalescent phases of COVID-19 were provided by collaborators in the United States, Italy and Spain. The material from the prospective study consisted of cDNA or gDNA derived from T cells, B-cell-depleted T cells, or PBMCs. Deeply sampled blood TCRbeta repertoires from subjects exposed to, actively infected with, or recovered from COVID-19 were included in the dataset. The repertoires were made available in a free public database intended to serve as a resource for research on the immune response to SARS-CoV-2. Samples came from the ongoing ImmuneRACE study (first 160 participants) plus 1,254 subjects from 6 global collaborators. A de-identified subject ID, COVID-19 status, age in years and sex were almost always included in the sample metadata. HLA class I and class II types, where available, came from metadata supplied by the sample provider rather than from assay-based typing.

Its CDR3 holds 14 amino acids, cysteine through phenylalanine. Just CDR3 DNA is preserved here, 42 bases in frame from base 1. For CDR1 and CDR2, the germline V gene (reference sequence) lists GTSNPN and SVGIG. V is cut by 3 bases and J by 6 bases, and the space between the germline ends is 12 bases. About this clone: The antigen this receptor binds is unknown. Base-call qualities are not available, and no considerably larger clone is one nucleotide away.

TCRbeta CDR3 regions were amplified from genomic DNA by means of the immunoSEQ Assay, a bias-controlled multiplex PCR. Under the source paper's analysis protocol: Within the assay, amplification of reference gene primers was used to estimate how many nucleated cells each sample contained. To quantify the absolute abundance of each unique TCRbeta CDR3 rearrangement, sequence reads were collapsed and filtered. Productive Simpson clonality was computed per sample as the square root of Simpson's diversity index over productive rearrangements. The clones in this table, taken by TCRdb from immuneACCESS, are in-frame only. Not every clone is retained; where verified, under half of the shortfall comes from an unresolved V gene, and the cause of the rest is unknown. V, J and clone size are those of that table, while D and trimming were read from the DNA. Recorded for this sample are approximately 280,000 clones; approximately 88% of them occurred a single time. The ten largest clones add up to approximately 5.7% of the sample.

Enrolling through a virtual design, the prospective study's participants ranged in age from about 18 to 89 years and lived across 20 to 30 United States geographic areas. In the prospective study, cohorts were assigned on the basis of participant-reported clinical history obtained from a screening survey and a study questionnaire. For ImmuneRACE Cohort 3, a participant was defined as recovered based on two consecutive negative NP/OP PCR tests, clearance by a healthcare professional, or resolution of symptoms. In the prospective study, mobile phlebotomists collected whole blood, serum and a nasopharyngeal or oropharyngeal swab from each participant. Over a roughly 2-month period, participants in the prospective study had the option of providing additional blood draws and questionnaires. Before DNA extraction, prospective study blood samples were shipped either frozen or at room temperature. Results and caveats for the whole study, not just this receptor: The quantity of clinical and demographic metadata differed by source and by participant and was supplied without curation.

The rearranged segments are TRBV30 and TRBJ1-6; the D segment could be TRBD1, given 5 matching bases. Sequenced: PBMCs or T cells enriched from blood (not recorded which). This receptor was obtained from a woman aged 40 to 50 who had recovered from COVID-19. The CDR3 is CAWSQGPINSPLHF. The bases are TGTGCCTGGAGCCAGGGCCCCATTAATTCACCCCTCCACTTT.